Presented here are 5 T cell receptor beta chains from one specimen sequenced in a study of blood T cell repertoires in COVID-19. TCRdb's copy holds only in-frame clones and misses some; the assay was immunoSEQ multiplex PCR. This table has under 300,000 clones, 88% appearing once. Source material: peripheral blood. The receptor set was obtained from a middle-aged woman who had recovered from COVID-19.

This rearrangement joins TRBV15 to TRBJ1-6; D is perhaps TRBD1 (5 bases). Germline-derived CDR1 and CDR2 are LNHNV and YYDKDF (reference sequence). The CDR3 totals 12 residues. Trimming shortened V by 8 bases and J by 9 bases, and 11 bases separated the two germline ends. CDR3: CATRTGGSPLHF. CDR3 coding DNA: TGTGCCACCCGCACGGGGGGTTCACCCCTCCACTTT. Filled out from reference TRBV15 and TRBJ1-6, the complete variable domain reads DAMVIQNPRYQVTQFGKPVTLSCSQTLNHNVMYWYQQKSSQAPKLLFHYYDKDFNNEADTPDNFQSRRPNTSFCFLDIRSPGLGDTAMYLCATRTGGSPLHFGNGTRLTVT.

This rearrangement joins TRBV6-5 to TRBJ1-3; D unresolved. There are 15 residues in the CDR3. Germline V CDR1 and CDR2: MNHEY, SVGAGI. Trimming took 2 bases from V and 1 from J, leaving 9 bases between them. CDR3 nucleotides: TGTGCCAGCAGTTACGCGGCGGCTTCTGGAAACACCATATATTTT. Translated, it gives CASSYAAASGNTIYF.

The rearrangement links TRBV11-2 to TRBJ2-1; D might be TRBD1 (6 bases). Trimming took off 1 base at V and 3 bases at J, with 7 bases between the two ends. Germline assignment: CDR1 SGHAT and CDR2 FQNNGV. This CDR3 has 14 amino acids. CDR3 nucleotide sequence: TGTGCCAGCAGCTTAGGGGACAACTACAATGAGCAGTTCTTC. Its protein product is CASSLGDNYNEQFF.

The chain links TRBV6-5 to TRBJ1-3, with TRBD1 matching over 7 bases. The CDR3 is made up of 15 amino acids. V shed 2 bases, J shed 4 bases, and the junction held 5 bases outside the gene matches. Germline loops: CDR1 MNHEY, CDR2 SVGAGI. CDR3 in amino acids: CASSYGAGGGNTIYF. The DNA for the CDR3 is TGTGCCAGCAGTTACGGGGCAGGGGGAGGAAACACCATATATTTT.

The chain employs TRBV7-3 and TRBJ2-3; tentatively, D is TRBD2 (7 bases). Looked up from germline, CDR1 is SGHTA and CDR2 is FQGTGA. V was trimmed by 2 bases and J by 3 bases, leaving 15 bases between them. The CDR3 runs 16 residues. CDR3 sequence: CASSLVGGQMTDTQYF. Written as DNA, the CDR3 is TGTGCCAGCAGCTTAGTCGGGGGGCAGATGACAGATACGCAGTATTTT.